This T cell receptor beta chain derives from a study of T-cell memory formation after mild COVID-19. TCRdb analysed the 5' RACE reads with MiXCR anew, one entry per CDR3 protein. The table shows under 450,000 distinct CDR3 sequences, with about 15% occurring only once. A few counts support this clonotype. No antigen is known for it. The study's findings and limits: CM and EM subsets held most contracting CD4+ clones; EMRA held CD8+ ones. A second wave expanding day 15 to 37 was CD4+-biased; contracting clones were balanced. Some clones that responded turned up in pre-infection memory, which suggests that cross-reactive memory joined in.

This CDR3 contains 14 residues. V gave up 5 bases and J gave up 5 bases, with 10 bases separating them. From germline, CDR1 is SEHNR and CDR2 FQNEAQ (reference sequence). The sequence came from a man aged 18 to 30 who had mild COVID-19 (a few samples of this study predate the infection). Cell type and time point are not known. The genes are TRBV7-9 and TRBJ1-6; TRBD1 is a possible D gene (5 bases). The sample consisted of PBMCs or a T cell subset sorted from them (not recorded which). The CDR3 sequence: CASSTGPNNSPLHF. The CDR3 coding sequence is TGTGCCAGCAGCACGGGACCGAATAATTCACCCCTCCACTTT.